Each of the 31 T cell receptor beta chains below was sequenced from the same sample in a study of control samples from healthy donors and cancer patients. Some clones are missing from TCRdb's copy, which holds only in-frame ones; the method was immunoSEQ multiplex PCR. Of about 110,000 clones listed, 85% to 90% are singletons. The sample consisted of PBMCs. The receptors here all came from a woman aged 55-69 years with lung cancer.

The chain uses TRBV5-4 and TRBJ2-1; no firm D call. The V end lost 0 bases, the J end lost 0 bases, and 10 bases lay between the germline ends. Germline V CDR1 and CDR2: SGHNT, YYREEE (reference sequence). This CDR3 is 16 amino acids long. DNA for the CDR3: TGTGCCAGCAGCTTGGGACTTCCCGGCTCCTACAATGAGCAGTTCTTC. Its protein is CASSLGLPGSYNEQFF.

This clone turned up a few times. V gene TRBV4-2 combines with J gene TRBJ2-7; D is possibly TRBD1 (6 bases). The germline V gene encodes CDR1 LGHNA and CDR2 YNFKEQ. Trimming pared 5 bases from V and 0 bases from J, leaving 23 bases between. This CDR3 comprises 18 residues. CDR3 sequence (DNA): TGTGCCAGCAGCAGACAGGCTGGGGTAACAATTGCCTCCTACGAGCAGTACTTC. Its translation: CASSRQAGVTIASYEQYF.

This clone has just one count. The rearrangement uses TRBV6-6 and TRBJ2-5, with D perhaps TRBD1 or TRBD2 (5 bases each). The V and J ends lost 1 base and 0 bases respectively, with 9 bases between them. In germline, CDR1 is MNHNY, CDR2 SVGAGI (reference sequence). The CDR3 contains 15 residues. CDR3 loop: CASSYYGTYQETQYF. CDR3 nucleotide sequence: TGTGCCAGCAGTTACTATGGGACGTACCAAGAGACCCAGTACTTC.

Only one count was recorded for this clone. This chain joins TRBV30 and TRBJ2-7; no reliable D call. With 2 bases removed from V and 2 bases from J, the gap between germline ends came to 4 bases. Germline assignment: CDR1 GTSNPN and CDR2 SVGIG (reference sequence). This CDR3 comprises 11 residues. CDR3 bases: TGTGCCTGGAGTATGACCTACGAGCAGTACTTC. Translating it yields CAWSMTYEQYF.

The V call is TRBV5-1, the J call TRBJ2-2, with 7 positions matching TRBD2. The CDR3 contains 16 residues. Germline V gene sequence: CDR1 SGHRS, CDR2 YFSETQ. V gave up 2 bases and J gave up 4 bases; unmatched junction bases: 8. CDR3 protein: CASSFGGGVGTGELFF. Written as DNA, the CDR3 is TGCGCCAGCAGCTTTGGGGGGGGAGTTGGCACCGGGGAGCTGTTTTTT.

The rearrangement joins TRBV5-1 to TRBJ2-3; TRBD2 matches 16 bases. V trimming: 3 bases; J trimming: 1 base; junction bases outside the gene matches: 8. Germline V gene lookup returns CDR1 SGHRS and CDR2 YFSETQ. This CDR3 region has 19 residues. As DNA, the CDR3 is TGCGCCAGCAGCTCCCTGGGACTAGCGGGAGGGAGTGGCACAGATACGCAGTATTTT. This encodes CASSSLGLAGGSGTDTQYF.

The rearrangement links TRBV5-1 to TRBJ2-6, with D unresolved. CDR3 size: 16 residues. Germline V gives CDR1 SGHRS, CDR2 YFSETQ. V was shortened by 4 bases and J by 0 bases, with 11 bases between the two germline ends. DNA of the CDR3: TGCGCCAGCAGCCTGCTGGAGAGCTCTGGGGCCAACGTCCTGACTTTC. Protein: CASSLLESSGANVLTF.

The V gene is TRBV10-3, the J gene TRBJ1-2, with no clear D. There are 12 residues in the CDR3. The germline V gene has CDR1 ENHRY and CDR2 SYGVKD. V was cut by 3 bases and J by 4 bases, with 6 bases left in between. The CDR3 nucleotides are TGTGCCATCAGTGAAGCCAGCTATGGCTACACCTTC. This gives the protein CAISEASYGYTF.

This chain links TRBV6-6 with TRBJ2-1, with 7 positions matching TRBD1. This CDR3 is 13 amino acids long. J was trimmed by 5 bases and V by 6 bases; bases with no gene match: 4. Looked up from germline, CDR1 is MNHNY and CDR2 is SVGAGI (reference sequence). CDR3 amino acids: CASSAGTDNEQFF. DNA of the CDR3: TGTGCCAGCAGCGCAGGGACAGACAATGAGCAGTTCTTC.

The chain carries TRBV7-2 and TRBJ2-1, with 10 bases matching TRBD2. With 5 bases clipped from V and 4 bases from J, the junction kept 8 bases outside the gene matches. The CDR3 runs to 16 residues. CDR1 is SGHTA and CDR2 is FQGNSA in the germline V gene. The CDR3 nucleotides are TGTGCCAGCAGCCGCCCCCCGACTAGCGGGTACAATGAGCAGTTCTTC. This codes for CASSRPPTSGYNEQFF. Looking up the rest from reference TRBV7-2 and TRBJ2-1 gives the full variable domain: GAGVSQSPSNKVTEKGKDVELRCDPISGHTALYWYRQSLGQGLEFLIYFQGNSAPDKSGLPSDRFSAERTGGSVSTLTIQRTQQEDSAVYLCASSRPPTSGYNEQFFGPGTRLTVL.

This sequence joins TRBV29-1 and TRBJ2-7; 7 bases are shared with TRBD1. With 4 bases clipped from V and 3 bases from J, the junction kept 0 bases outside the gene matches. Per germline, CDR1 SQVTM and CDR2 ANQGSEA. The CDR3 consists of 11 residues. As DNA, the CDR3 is TGCAGCGTTGGGGACAGCTACGAGCAGTACTTC. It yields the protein CSVGDSYEQYF.

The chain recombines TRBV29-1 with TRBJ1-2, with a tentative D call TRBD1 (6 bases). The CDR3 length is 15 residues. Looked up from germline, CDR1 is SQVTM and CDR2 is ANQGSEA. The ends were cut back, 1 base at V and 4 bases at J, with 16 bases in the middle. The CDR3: CSVEVIRDTFYGYTF. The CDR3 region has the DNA TGCAGCGTTGAAGTAATCCGGGACACCTTCTATGGCTACACCTTC. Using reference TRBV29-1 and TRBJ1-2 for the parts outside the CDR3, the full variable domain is SAVISQKPSRDICQRGTSLTIQCQVDSQVTMMFWYRQQPGQSLTLIATANQGSEATYESGFVIDKFPISRPNLTFSTLTVSNMSPEDSSIYLCSVEVIRDTFYGYTFGSGTRLTVV.

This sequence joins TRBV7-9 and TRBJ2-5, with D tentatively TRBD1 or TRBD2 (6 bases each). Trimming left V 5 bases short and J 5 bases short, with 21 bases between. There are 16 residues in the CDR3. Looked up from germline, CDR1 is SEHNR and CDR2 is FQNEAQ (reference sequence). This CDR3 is CASSLARTVAGETQYF. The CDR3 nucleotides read TGTGCCAGCAGCCTCGCGAGGACAGTTGCGGGGGAGACCCAGTACTTC. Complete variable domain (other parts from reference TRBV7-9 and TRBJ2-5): DTGVSQNPRHKITKRGQNVTFRCDPISEHNRLYWYRQTLGQGPEFLTYFQNEAQLEKSRLLSDRFSAERPKGSFSTLEIQRTEQGDSAMYLCASSLARTVAGETQYFGPGTRLLVL.

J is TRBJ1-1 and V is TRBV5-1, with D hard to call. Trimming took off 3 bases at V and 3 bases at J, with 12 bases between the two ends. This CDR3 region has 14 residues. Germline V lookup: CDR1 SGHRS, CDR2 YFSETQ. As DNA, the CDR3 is TGCGCCAGCAGCTCCAGGACCGCGCACACTGAAGCTTTCTTT. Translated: CASSSRTAHTEAFF.

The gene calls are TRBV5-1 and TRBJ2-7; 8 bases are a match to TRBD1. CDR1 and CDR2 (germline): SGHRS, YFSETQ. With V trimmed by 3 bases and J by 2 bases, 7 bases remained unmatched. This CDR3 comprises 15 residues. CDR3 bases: TGCGCCAGCAGCTGGCTGACAGGGGAAGCCTACGAGCAGTACTTC. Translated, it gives CASSWLTGEAYEQYF.

CDR3 amino acids: CASSPRTAYQETQYF. CDR3 in DNA: TGTGCCAGCAGTCCCCGGACAGCCTACCAAGAGACCCAGTACTTC. The chain recombines TRBV7-2 with TRBJ2-5; a weak D match, TRBD1 (6 bases). Trimming cost V 6 bases and J 0 bases, with 14 bases left between them. Germline-derived CDR1 and CDR2 are SGHTA and FQGNSA. The CDR3 contains 15 residues.

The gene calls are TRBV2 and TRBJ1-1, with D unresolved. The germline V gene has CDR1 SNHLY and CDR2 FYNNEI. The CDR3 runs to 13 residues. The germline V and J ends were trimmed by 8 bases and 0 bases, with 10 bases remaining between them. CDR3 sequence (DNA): TGTGCCAGCTTGGGCGGCATGAACACTGAAGCTTTCTTT. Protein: CASLGGMNTEAFF.

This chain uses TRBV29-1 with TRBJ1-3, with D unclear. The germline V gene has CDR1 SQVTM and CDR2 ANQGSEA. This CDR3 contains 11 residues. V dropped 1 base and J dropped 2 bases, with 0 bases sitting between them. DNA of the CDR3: TGCAGCGTTGAAGCTGGAAACACCATATATTTT. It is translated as CSVEAGNTIYF. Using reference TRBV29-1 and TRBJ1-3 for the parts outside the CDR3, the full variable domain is SAVISQKPSRDICQRGTSLTIQCQVDSQVTMMFWYRQQPGQSLTLIATANQGSEATYESGFVIDKFPISRPNLTFSTLTVSNMSPEDSSIYLCSVEAGNTIYFGEGSWLTVV.

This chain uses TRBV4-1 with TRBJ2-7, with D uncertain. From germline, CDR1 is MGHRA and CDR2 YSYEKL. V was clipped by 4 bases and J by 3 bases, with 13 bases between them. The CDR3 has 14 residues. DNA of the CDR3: TGCGCCAGCAGCCCCCAGGTTGGGTTCTACGAGCAGTACTTC. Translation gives CASSPQVGFYEQYF.

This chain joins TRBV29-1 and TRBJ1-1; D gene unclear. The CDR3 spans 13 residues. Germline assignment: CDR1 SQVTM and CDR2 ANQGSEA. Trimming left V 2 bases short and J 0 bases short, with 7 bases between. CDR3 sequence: CSVERRLNTEAFF. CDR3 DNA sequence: TGCAGCGTTGAACGAAGGTTGAACACTGAAGCTTTCTTT. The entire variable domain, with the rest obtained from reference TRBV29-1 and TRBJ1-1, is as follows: SAVISQKPSRDICQRGTSLTIQCQVDSQVTMMFWYRQQPGQSLTLIATANQGSEATYESGFVIDKFPISRPNLTFSTLTVSNMSPEDSSIYLCSVERRLNTEAFFGQGTRLTVV.

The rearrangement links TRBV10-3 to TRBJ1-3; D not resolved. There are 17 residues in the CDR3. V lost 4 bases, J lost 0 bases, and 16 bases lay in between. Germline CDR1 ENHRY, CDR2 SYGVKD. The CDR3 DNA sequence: TGTGCCATCAGTGCCTCCACCCCAATTAGCTCTGGAAACACCATATATTTT. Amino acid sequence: CAISASTPISSGNTIYF.

CDR3 loop: CASSLAPGEEHEKLFF. Written as DNA, the CDR3 is TGTGCCAGCAGCTTAGCGCCAGGGGAGGAACATGAAAAACTGTTTTTT. The chain carries TRBV7-8 and TRBJ1-4; tentatively, D is TRBD1 (6 bases). CDR1 is SGHVS, CDR2 FQNEAQ, per germline. The CDR3 consists of 16 residues. Trimming removed 0 bases at V and 6 bases at J, with 14 bases between.

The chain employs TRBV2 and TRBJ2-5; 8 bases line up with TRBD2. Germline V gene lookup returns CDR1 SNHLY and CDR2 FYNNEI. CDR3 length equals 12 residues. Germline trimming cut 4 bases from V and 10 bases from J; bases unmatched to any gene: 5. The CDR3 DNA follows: TGTGCCAGCAGTGTGTCGCTAGCGGGCCAGTACTTC. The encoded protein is CASSVSLAGQYF.

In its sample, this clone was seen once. The CDR3 region has the DNA TGTGCCACCATTAGTGAGGTTAGCAATCAGCCCCAGCATTTT. This translates into CATISEVSNQPQHF. The genes are TRBV24-1 and TRBJ1-5, with no clear D. This CDR3 has 14 amino acids. The ends were cut back, 8 bases at V and 0 bases at J, with 10 bases in the middle. CDR1 KGHDR and CDR2 SFDVKD come from the germline V gene.

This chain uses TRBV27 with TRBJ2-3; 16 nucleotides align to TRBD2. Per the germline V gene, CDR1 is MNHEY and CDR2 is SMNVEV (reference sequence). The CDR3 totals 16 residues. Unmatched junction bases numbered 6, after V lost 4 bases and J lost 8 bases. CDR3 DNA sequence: TGTGCCAGCAGTTCGGGACTAGCGGGAGGGCCGACTACGCAGTATTTT. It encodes CASSSGLAGGPTTQYF.

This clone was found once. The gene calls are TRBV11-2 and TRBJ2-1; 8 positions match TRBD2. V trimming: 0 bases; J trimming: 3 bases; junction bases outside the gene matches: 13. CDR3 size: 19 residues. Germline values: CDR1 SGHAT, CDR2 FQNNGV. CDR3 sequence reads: CASSLENQRELSYYNEQFF. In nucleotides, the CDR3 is TGTGCCAGCAGCTTAGAGAACCAGCGGGAGTTGTCTTACTACAATGAGCAGTTCTTC. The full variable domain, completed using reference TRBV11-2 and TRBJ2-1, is EAGVAQSPRYKIIEKRQSVAFWCNPISGHATLYWYQQILGQGPKLLIQFQNNGVVDDSQLPKDRFSAERLKGVDSTLKIQPAKLEDSAVYLCASSLENQRELSYYNEQFFGPGTRLTVL.

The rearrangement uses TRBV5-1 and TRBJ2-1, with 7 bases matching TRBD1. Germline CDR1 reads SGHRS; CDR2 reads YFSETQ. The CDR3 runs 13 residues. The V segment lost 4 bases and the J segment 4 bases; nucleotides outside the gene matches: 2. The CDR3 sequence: CASSGTEYNEQFF. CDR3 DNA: TGCGCCAGCAGCGGGACAGAGTACAATGAGCAGTTCTTC. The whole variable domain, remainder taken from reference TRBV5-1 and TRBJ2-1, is KAGVTQTPRYLIKTRGQQVTLSCSPISGHRSVSWYQQTPGQGLQFLFEYFSETQRNKGNFPGRFSGRQFSNSRSEMNVSTLELGDSALYLCASSGTEYNEQFFGPGTRLTVL.

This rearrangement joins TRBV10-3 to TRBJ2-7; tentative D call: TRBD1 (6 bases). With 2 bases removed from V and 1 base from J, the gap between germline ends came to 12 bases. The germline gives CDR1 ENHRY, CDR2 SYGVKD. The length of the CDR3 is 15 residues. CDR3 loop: CAISETGSSSYEQYF. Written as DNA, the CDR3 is TGTGCCATCAGTGAGACAGGGAGTTCTTCCTACGAGCAGTACTTC.

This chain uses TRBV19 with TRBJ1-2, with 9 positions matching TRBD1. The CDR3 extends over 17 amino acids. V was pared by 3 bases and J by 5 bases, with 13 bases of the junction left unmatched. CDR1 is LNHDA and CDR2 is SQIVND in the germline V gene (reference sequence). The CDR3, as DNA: TGTGCCAGTAGTATGAAGGAAACAGGGGGCGCGGGGTATGGCTACACCTTC. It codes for CASSMKETGGAGYGYTF.

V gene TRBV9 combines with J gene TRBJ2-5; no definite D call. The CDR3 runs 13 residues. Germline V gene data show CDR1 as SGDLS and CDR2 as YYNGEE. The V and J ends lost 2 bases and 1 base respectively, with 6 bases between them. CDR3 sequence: CASSVATQETQYF. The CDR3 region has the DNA TGTGCCAGCAGCGTGGCCACCCAAGAGACCCAGTACTTC. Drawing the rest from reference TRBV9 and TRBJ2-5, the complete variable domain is DSGVTQTPKHLITATGQRVTLRCSPRSGDLSVYWYQQSLDQGLQFLIQYYNGEERAKGNILERFSAQQFPDLHSELNLSSLELGDSALYFCASSVATQETQYFGPGTRLLVL.

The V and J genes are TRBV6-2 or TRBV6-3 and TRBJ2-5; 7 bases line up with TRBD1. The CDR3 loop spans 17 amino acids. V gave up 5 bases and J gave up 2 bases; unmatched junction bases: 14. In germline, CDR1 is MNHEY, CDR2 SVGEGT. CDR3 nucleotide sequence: TGTGCCAGCAGTGCGACCCGACAGGGTATCCAACAAGAGACCCAGTACTTC. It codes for CASSATRQGIQQETQYF.